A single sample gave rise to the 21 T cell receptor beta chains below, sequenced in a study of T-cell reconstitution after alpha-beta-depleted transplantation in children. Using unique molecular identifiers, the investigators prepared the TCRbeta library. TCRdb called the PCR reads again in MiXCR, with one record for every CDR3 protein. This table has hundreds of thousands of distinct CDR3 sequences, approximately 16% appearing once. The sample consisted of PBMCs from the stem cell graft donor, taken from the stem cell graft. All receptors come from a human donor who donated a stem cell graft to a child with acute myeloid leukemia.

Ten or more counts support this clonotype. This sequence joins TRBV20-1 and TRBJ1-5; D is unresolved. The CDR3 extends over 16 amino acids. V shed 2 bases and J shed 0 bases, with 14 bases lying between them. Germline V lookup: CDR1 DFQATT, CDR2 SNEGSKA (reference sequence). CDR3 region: CSARPTGPYSNQPQHF. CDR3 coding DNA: TGCAGTGCTAGACCGACCGGACCTTATAGCAATCAGCCCCAGCATTTT.

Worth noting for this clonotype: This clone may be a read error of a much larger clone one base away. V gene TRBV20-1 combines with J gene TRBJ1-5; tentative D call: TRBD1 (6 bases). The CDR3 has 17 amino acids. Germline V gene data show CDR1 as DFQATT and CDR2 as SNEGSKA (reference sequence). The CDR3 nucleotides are TGCTGTGCTAGAAACTCCCTTGTAGGGGGGAACAATCAGCCCCAGCATTTT. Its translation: CCARNSLVGGNNQPQHF.

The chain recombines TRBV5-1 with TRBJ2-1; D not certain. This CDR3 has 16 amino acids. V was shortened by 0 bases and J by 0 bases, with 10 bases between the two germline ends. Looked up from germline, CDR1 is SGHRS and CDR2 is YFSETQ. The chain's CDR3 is CASSLEAVSSYNEQFF. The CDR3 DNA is TGCGCCAGCAGCTTGGAGGCGGTGAGCTCCTACAATGAGCAGTTCTTC.

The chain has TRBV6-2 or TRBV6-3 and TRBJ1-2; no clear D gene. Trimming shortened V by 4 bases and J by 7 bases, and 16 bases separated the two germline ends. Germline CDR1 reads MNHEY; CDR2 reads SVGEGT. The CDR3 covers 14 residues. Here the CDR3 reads CASSLPSGFRGYTF. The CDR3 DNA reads TGTGCCAGCAGTTTGCCCTCCGGGTTCCGTGGCTACACCTTC.

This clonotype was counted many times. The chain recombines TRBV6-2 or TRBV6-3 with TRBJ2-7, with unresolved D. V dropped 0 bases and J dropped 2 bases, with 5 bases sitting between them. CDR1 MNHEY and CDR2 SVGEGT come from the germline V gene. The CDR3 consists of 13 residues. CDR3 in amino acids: CASSYSSTYEQYF. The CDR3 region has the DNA TGTGCCAGCAGTTACTCCAGCACCTACGAGCAGTACTTC.

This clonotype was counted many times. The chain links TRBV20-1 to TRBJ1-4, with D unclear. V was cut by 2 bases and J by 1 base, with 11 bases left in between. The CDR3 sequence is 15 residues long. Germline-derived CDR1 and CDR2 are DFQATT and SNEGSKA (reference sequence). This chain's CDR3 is CSARPSLGTNEKLFF. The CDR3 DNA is TGCAGTGCTAGACCGTCCCTGGGAACTAATGAAAAACTGTTTTTT.

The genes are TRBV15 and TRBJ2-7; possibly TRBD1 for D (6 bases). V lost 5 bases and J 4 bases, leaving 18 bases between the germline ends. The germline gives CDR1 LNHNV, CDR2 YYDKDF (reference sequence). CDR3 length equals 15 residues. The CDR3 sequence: CATSPGDQGPYEQYV. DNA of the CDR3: TGTGCCACCAGCCCTGGGGACCAGGGGCCGTACGAGCAGTACGTC.

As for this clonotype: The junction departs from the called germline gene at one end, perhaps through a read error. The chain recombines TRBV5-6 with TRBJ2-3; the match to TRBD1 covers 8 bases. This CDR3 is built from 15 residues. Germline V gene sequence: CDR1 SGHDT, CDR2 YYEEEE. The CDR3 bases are TGTGCCACCAGCTTGGCAGGGGGCAACACAGATACGCAGTATTTT. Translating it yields CATSLAGGNTDTQYF.

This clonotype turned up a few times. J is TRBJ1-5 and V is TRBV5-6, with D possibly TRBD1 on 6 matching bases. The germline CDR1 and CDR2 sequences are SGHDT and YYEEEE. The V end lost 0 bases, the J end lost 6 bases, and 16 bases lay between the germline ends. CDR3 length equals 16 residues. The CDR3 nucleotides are TGTGCCAGCAGCTTGGGCCTCTACAGGGATACTCAGCCCCAGCATTTT. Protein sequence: CASSLGLYRDTQPQHF.

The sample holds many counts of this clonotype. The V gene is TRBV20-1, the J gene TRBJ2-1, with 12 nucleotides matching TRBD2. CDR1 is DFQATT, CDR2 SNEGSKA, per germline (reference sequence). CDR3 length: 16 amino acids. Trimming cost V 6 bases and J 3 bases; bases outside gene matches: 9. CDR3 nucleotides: TGCAGTGCCTTGACTAGCGGGGGTGCGTACTACAATGAGCAGTTCTTC. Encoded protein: CSALTSGGAYYNEQFF.

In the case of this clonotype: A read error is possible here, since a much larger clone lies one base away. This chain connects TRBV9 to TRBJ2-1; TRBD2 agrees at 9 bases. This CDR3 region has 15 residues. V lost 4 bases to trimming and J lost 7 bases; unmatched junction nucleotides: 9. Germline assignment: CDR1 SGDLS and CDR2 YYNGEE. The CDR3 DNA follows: TGTGCCAGCAGCTTAACAGCGGGGGGTATGAATGAGCAGTTCTTC. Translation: CASSLTAGGMNEQFF.

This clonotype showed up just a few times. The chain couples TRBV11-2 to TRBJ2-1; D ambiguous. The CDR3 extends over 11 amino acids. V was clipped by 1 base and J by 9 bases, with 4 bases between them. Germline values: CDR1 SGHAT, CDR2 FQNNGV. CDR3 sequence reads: CASSLAFEQFF. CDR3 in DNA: TGTGCCAGCAGCTTAGCATTTGAGCAGTTCTTC.

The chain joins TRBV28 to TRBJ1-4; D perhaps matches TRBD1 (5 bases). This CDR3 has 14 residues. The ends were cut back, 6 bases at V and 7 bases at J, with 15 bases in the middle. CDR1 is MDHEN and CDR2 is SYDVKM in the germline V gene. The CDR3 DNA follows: TGTGCCAGCAGGCTAACGGGGCGACTTGAAAAACTGTTTTTT. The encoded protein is CASRLTGRLEKLFF. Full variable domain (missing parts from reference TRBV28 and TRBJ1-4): DVKVTQSSRYLVKRTGEKVFLECVQDMDHENMFWYRQDPGLGLRLIYFSYDVKMKEKGDIPEGYSVSREKKERFSLILESASTNQTSMYLCASRLTGRLEKLFFGSGTQLSVL.

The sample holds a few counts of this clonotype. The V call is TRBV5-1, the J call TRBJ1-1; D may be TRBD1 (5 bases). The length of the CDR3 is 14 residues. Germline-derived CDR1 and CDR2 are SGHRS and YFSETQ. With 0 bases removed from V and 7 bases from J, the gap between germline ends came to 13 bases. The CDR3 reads CASSLVGREDEAFF. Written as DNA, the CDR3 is TGCGCCAGCAGCTTGGTTGGCAGGGAGGATGAAGCTTTCTTT.

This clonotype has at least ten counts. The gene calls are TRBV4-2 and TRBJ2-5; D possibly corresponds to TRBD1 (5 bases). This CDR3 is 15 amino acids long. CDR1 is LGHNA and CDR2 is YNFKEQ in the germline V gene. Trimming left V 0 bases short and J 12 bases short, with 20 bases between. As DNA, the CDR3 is TGTGCCAGCAGCCAAGAGTCGACAGTCAAGAGTCGGAAGTACTTC. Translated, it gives CASSQESTVKSRKYF.

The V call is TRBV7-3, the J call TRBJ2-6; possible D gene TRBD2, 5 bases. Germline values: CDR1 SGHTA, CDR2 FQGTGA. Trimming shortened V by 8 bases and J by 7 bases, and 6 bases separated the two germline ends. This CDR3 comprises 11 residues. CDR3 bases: TGTGCCAGCGGGAGCGCCAACGTCCTGACTTTC. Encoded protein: CASGSANVLTF.

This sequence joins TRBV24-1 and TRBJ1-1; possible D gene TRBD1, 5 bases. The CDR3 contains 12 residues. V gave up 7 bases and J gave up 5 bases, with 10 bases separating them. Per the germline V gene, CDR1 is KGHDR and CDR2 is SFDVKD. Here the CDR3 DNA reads TGTGCCACCAGCCAGGGAGAAACTGAAGCTTTCTTT. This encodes CATSQGETEAFF.

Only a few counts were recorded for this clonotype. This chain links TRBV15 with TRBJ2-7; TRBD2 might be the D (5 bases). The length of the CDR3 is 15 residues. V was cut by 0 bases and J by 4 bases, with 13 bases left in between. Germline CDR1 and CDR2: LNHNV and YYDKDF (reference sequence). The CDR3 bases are TGTGCCACCAGCAGAGATCAGAGGGCCCCTTACGAGCAGTACGTC. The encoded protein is CATSRDQRAPYEQYV.

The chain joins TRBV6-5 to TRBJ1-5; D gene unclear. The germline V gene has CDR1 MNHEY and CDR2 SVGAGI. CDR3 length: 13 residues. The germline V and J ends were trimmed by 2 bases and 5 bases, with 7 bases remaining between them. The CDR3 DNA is TGTGCCAGCAGTTACACCACTGATCAGCCCCAGCATTTT. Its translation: CASSYTTDQPQHF.

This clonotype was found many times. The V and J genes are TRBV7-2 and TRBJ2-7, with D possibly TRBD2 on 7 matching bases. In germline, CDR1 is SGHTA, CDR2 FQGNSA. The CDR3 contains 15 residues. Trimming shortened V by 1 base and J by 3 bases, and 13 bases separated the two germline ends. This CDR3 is CASSLVGGRDYEQYF. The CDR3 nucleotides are TGTGCCAGCAGCTTAGTGGGGGGGCGGGACTACGAGCAGTACTTC.

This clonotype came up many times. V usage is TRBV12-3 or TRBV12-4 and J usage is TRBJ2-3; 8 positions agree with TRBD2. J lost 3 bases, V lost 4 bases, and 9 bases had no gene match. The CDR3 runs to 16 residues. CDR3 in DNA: TGTGCCAGCAGTTACCAGGGCGGGGGGAGAACAGATACGCAGTATTTT. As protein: CASSYQGGGRTDTQYF.